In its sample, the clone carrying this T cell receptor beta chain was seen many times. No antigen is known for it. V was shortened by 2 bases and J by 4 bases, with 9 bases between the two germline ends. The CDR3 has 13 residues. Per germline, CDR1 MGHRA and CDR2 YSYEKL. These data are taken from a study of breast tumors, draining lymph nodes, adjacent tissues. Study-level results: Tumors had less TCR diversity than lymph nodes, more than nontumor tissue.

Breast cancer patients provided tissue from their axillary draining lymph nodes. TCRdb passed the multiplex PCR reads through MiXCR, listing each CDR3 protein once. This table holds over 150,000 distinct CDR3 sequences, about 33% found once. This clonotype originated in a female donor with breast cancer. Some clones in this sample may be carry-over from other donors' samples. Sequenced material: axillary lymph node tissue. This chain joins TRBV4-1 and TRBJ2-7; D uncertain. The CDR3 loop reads CASSQLFEYEQYF. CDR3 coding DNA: TGCGCCAGCAGCCAACTCTTTGAGTACGAGCAGTACTTC.